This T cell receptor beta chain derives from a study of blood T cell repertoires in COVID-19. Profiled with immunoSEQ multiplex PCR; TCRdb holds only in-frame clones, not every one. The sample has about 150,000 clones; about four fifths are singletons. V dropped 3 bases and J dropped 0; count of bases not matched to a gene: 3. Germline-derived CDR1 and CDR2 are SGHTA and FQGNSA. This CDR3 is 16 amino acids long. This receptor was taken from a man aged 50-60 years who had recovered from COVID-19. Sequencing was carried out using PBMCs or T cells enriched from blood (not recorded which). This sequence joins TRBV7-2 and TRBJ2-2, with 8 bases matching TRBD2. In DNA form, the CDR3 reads TGTGCCAGCAGCTTCGGGGGGGGACCGAACACCGGGGAGCTGTTTTTT. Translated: CASSFGGGPNTGELFF.